This is a list of T cell receptor beta chains from one sample in a study of T cell responses to AZD1222 COVID-19 vaccine. The table came from immunoSEQ multiplex PCR; TCRdb's copy has only in-frame clones and leaves some out. The table lists 180,000 or so clones, 92% of them singletons. Sequenced here: peripheral blood, sampled 28 days after the second AZD1222 dose. The receptors shown here come from an adult who received the AZD1222 COVID-19 vaccine. Both conserved end residues are part of each CDR3. A D gene is named only where the DNA matches it firmly. Not every row has a clone size; where given, it reads once, few, many or a size class.

TRBJ1-2 | TRBV6-4 | . | TRBD1 | CASSEQGTGGYTF | TGTGCCAGCAGTGAACAGGGGACCGGTGGCTACACCTTC
TRBJ2-7 | TRBV7-7 | . | . | CASSLAFGTMYEQYF | TGTGCCAGCAGCTTAGCGTTTGGGACCATGTACGAGCAGTACTTC
TRBJ2-7 | TRBV5-6 | . | . | CASSFVAGLRGEQYF | TGTGCCAGCAGCTTTGTGGCAGGGTTGAGGGGCGAGCAGTACTTC
TRBJ1-5 | TRBV29-1 | once | . | CSVSMGIMSNQPQHF | TGCAGCGTTAGTATGGGGATTATGAGCAATCAGCCCCAGCATTTT
TRBJ2-1 | TRBV6-6 | few | TRBD2 | CASRSLGLSGRTPAFF | TGTGCCAGCAGAAGCCTCGGACTAAGCGGGAGGACCCCGGCGTTCTTC
TRBJ2-3 | TRBV5-5 | . | . | CASSLAGLGTDTQYF | TGTGCCAGCAGCTTGGCGGGACTGGGCACAGATACGCAGTATTTT
TRBJ1-5 | TRBV7-2 | . | . | CASSPWGNQPQHF | TGTGCCAGCAGCCCTTGGGGCAATCAGCCCCAGCATTTT
TRBJ1-1 | TRBV4-2 | once | . | CASSQDRVDTEAFF | TGTGCCAGCAGCCAAGACAGGGTTGACACTGAAGCTTTCTTT
TRBJ1-2 | TRBV6-6 | . | . | CASGTLYGYTF | TGTGCCAGCGGGACACTCTATGGCTACACCTTC
TRBJ1-4 | TRBV7-9 | once | . | CASSLTVTNEKLFF | TGTGCCAGCAGCCTGACAGTCACTAATGAAAAACTGTTTTTT
TRBJ1-1 | TRBV7-2 | . | . | CASSLINRLNTEAFF | TGTGCCAGCAGCTTAATTAACAGGTTGAACACTGAAGCTTTCTTT
TRBJ1-2 | TRBV7-2 | few | . | CASSGGREAGGYTF | TGTGCCAGCAGCGGGGGAAGGGAGGCCGGGGGCTACACCTTC
TRBJ2-2 | TRBV4-2 | once | . | CASSPTPISRELFF | TGTGCCAGCAGCCCGACCCCCATAAGCCGGGAGCTGTTTTTT
TRBJ1-1 | TRBV18 | once | . | CASSPRTSGTEAFF | TGTGCCAGCTCACCCAGAACGAGCGGGACTGAAGCTTTCTTT
TRBJ1-3 | TRBV10-3 | . | TRBD1 | CAIRETGLSGNTIYF | TGTGCCATCAGGGAGACAGGGCTCTCTGGAAACACCATATATTTT
TRBJ2-1 | TRBV10-3 | few | TRBD2 | CAISDPQLAGVKNEQFF | TGTGCCATCAGTGACCCTCAACTAGCGGGAGTTAAGAATGAGCAGTTCTTC
TRBJ1-4 | TRBV30 | . | . | CAWSASTGGLFF | TGTGCCTGGAGTGCCTCGACTGGGGGACTGTTTTTT
TRBJ1-5 | TRBV10-3 | . | . | CAISESMSGAGQPQHF | TGTGCCATCAGTGAGTCGATGTCCGGGGCGGGTCAGCCCCAGCATTTT
TRBJ1-2 | TRBV19 | . | . | CASSETVYRPREGYTF | TGTGCCAGTAGTGAGACTGTGTACCGACCTCGAGAAGGCTACACCTTC
TRBJ1-1 | TRBV5-1 | . | . | CASNLGSQNTEAFF | TGCGCCAGCAACCTTGGCAGCCAGAACACTGAAGCTTTCTTT
TRBJ2-5 | TRBV27 | . | . | CASSLRGETQYF | TGTGCCAGCAGTTTAAGGGGGGAGACCCAGTACTTC
TRBJ2-5 | TRBV2 | . | . | CASSLQETQYF | TGTGCCAGCAGTCTGCAAGAGACCCAGTACTTC
TRBJ1-3 | TRBV12-2 | . | . | CASRSTPSAGNTIYF | TGTGCAAGTCGCTCGACCCCTAGCGCTGGAAACACCATATATTTT
TRBJ2-7 | TRBV29-1 | once | TRBD2 | CSGRRGEAYEQYF | TGCAGCGGCCGTCGGGGGGAAGCCTACGAGCAGTACTTC
TRBJ1-1 | TRBV7-9 | . | . | CASSLESLVRAEAFF | TGTGCCAGCAGCTTAGAGAGTCTTGTCAGGGCTGAAGCTTTCTTT
TRBJ2-7 | TRBV29-1 | . | . | CSIERARNEQYF | TGCAGCATTGAGAGGGCAAGGAACGAGCAGTACTTC
TRBJ2-5 | TRBV20-1 | . | . | CSGGPAGTQYF | TGCAGTGGCGGGCCGGCAGGGACCCAGTACTTC
TRBJ2-7 | TRBV7-2 | . | TRBD2 | CASSLGLAVYEQYF | TGTGCCAGCAGCTTAGGGCTAGCGGTCTACGAGCAGTACTTC
TRBJ2-2 | TRBV7-9 | . | TRBD2 | CASSPGRVTHGELFF | TGTGCCAGCAGCCCGGGGAGGGTTACGCACGGGGAGCTGTTTTTT
TRBJ2-3 | TRBV3-1/TRBV3-2 | . | TRBD2 | CASSQLGTSGRSGQYF | TGTGCCAGCAGCCAACTCGGGACTAGCGGGAGATCGGGACAGTATTTT
TRBJ2-5 | TRBV5-5 | . | . | CASSRRGRGVQETQYF | TGTGCCAGCAGTCGGCGGGGGCGGGGTGTCCAAGAGACCCAGTACTTC
TRBJ2-5 | TRBV25-1 | once | . | CASKRTDQETQYF | TGTGCCAGTAAACGGACAGACCAAGAGACCCAGTACTTC
TRBJ1-3 | TRBV5-6 | . | . | CASSGPSRFGNTIYF | TGTGCCAGCAGCGGACCGTCGCGGTTTGGAAACACCATATATTTT
TRBJ2-7 | TRBV30 | . | . | CAWSFGGSIPEQYF | TGTGCCTGGAGTTTCGGAGGGTCCATTCCCGAGCAGTACTTC
TRBJ2-3 | TRBV4-3 | . | . | CASSQDYRVETDTQYF | TGCGCCAGCAGCCAAGACTACAGGGTAGAAACAGATACGCAGTATTTT
TRBJ2-5 | TRBV7-2 | . | . | CASSLPERETQYF | TGTGCCAGCAGCTTACCGGAGAGAGAGACCCAGTACTTC
TRBJ1-5 | TRBV7-2 | . | . | CASSPQQGGPPQHF | TGTGCCAGCAGCCCCCAACAGGGAGGGCCGCCCCAGCATTTT
TRBJ1-6 | TRBV6-5 | . | . | CASSYSGNSPLHF | TGTGCCAGCAGTTACTCGGGCAATTCACCCCTCCACTTT
TRBJ2-3 | TRBV5-1 | . | TRBD2 | CASSLSSGEGTQYF | TGCGCCAGCAGCTTGTCTAGCGGGGAGGGTACGCAGTATTTT
TRBJ1-1 | TRBV9 | . | TRBD1 | CASSGLGQGSTEAFF | TGTGCCAGCAGCGGTTTGGGACAGGGGTCCACTGAAGCTTTCTTT
TRBJ1-1 | TRBV9 | once | . | CASSVDQFPSYTEAFF | TGTGCCAGCAGCGTAGATCAGTTCCCAAGTTACACTGAAGCTTTCTTT
TRBJ2-7 | TRBV19 | . | . | CASSIGVWTEGILSYEQYF | TGTGCCAGTAGTATTGGGGTGTGGACAGAGGGGATCCTGTCCTACGAGCAGTACTTC